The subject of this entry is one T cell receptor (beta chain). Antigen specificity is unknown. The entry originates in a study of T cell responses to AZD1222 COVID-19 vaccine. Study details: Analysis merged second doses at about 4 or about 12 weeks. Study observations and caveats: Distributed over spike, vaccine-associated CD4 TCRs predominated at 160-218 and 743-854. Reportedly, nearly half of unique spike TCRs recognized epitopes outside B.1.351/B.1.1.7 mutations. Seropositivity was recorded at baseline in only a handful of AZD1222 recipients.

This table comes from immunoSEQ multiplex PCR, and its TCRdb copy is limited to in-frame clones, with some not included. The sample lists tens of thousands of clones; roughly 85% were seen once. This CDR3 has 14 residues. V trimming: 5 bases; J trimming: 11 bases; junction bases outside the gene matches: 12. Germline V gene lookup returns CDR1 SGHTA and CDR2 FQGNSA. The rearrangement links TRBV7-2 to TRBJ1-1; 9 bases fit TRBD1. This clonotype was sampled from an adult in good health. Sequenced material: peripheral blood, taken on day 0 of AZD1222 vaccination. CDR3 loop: CASSPHTGTGSAFF. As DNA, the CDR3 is TGTGCCAGCAGCCCACACACCGGGACAGGGAGCGCTTTCTTT.